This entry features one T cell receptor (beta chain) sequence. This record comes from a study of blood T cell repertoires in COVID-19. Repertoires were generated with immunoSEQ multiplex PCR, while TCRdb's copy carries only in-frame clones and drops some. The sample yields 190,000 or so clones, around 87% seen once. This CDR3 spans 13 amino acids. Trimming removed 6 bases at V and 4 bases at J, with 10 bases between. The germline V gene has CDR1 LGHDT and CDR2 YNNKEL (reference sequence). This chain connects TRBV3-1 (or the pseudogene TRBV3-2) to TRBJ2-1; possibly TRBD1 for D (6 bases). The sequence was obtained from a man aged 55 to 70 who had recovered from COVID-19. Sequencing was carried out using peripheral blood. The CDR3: CASRLDSYNEQFF. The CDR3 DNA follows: TGTGCCAGCAGGTTGGACAGTTACAATGAGCAGTTCTTC.